This T cell receptor beta chain was recovered during a study of beta chain features in type 1 diabetes. About the research overall: Analysis included over 90 million sorted cells drawn from all samples. Broader study findings: Patients showed naive, central memory and Treg TCRB repertoires that appeared more similar than those of healthy donors. The analysis here could not establish whether HLA type shapes TCRB rearrangement. A possible short-template PCR bias applies equally to patients and controls.

On this clone itself: Antigen unknown.

What was sequenced were expressed TCRB transcripts, since all of the isolated RNA had been reverse transcribed. Clones were read by immunoSEQ multiplex PCR, and TCRdb kept only the in-frame ones, dropping some. The table records more than 300,000 clones, 10% to 15% of them present only once. The CDR3 extends over 15 amino acids. The V segment lost 5 bases and the J segment 6 bases; nucleotides outside the gene matches: 7. Germline V gene data show CDR1 as SGHTA and CDR2 as FQGNSA. The rearrangement joins TRBV7-2 to TRBJ2-2, with 9 bases identical to TRBD1. The TCR sequence derives from a man aged 18 to 30 in good health. Sequenced sample: naive CD4+ T cells from blood. The CDR3 spells CASSPGQGWAGELFF. DNA for the CDR3: TGTGCCAGCAGCCCAGGACAGGGGTGGGCCGGGGAGCTGTTTTTT.